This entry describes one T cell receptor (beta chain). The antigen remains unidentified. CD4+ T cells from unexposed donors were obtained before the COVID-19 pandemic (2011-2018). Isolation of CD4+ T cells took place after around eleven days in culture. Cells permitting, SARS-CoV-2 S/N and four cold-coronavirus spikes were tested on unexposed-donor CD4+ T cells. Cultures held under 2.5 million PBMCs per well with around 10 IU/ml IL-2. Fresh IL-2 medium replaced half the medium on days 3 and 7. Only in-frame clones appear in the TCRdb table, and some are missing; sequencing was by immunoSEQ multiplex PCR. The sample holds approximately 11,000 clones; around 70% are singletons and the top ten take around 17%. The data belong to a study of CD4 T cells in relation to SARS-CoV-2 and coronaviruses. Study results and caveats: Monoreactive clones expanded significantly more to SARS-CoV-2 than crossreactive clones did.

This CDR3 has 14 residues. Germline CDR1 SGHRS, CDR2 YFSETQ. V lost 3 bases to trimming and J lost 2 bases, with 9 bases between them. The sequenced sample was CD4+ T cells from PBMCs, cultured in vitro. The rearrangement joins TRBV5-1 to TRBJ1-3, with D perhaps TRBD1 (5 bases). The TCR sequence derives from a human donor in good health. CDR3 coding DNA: TGCGCCAGCAGCTCGCAGGGCACTGGAAACACCATATATTTT. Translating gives CASSSQGTGNTIYF.